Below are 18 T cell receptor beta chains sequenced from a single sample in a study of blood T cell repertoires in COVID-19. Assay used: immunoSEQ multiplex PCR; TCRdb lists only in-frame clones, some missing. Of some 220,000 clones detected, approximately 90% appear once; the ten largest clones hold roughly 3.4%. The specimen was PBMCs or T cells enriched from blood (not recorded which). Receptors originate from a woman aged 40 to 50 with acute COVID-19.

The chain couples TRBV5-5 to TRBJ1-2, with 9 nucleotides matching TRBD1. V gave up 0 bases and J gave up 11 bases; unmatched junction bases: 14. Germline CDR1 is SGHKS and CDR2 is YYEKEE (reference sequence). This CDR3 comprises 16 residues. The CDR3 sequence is CASSLARDRVGERYTF. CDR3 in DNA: TGTGCCAGCAGCTTGGCCCGGGACAGGGTGGGAGAAAGATACACCTTC.

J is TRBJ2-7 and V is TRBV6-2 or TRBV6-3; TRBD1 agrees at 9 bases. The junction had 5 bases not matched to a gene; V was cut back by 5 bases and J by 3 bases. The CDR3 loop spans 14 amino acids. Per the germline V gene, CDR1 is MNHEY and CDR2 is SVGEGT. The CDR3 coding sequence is TGTGCCAGCAGTGAGGACAGGGGAGGCTACGAGCAGTACTTC. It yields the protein CASSEDRGGYEQYF.

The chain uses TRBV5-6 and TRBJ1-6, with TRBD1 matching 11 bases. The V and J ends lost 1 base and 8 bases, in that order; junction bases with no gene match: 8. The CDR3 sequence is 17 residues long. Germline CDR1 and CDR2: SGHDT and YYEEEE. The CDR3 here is CASSLRTGGFRDSPLHF. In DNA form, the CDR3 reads TGTGCCAGCAGCTTGAGGACAGGGGGCTTCAGGGATTCACCCCTCCACTTT.

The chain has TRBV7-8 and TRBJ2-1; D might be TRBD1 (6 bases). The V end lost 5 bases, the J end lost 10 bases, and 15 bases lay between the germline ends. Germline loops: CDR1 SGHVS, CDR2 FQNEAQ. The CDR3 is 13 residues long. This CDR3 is CASSHRDTREQFF. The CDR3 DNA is TGTGCCAGCAGCCATCGGGACACCAGAGAGCAGTTCTTC.

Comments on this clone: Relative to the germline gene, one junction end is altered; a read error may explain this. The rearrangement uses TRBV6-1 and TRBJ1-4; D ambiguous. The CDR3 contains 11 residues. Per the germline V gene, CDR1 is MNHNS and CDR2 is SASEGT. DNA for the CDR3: TGTGCCAGCAGTGAAGGCCCCGGGTGGAGATTT. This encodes CASSEGPGWRF.

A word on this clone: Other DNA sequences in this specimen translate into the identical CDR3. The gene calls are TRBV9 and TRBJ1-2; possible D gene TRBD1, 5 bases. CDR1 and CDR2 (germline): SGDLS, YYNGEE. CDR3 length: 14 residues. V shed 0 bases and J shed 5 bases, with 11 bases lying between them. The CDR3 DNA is TGTGCCAGCAGCGTAGGGGGCGTGGGGTATGGCTACACCTTC. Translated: CASSVGGVGYGYTF.

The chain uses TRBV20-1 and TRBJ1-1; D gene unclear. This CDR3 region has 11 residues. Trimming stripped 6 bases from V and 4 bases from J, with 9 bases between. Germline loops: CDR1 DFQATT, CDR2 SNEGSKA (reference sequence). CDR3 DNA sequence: TGCAGTGCCGGGTTGTTCACTGAAGCTTTCTTT. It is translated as CSAGLFTEAFF.

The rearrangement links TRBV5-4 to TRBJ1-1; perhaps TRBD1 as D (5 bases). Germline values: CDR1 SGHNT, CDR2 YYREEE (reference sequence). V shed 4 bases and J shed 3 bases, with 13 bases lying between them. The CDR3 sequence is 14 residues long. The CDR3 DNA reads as TGTGCCAGCAGCGGGGCTCATGGGGACACTGAAGCTTTCTTT. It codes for CASSGAHGDTEAFF.

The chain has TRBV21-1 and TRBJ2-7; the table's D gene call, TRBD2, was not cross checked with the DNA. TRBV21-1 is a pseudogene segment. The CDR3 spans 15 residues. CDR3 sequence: CASSTRGPDSYEQYF. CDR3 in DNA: TGTGCCAGCAGCACCCGAGGGCCCGACTCCTACGAGCAGTACTTC.

CDR3 coding DNA: TGTGCCAGCAGTTACTTCGGGGTCCTTACCCACAATCAGCCCCAGCATTTT. Protein product: CASSYFGVLTHNQPQHF. V gene TRBV6-2 or TRBV6-3 combines with J gene TRBJ1-5; D gene uncertain. The CDR3 length is 17 residues. The germline V and J ends were trimmed by 1 base and 3 bases, with 16 bases remaining between them. Germline V CDR1 and CDR2: MNHEY, SVGEGT.

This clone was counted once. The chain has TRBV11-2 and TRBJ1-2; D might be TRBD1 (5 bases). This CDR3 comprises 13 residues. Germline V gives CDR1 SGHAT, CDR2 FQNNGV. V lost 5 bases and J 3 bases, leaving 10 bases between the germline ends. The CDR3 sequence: CASSTDRHYGYTF. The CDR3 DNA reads TGTGCCAGCAGCACCGACAGACACTATGGCTACACCTTC. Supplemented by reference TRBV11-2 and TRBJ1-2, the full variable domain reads EAGVAQSPRYKIIEKRQSVAFWCNPISGHATLYWYQQILGQGPKLLIQFQNNGVVDDSQLPKDRFSAERLKGVDSTLKIQPAKLEDSAVYLCASSTDRHYGYTFGSGTRLTVV.

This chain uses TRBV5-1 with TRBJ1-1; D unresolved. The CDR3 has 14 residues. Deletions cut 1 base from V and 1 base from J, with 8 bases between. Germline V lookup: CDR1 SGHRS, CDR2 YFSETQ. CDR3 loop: CASSLNTANTEAFF. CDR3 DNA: TGCGCCAGCAGCTTGAATACAGCGAACACTGAAGCTTTCTTT.

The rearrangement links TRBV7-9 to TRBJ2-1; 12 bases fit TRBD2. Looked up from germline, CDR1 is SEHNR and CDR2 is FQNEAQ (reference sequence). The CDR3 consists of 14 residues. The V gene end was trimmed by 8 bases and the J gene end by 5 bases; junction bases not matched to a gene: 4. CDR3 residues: CASPSGGAHNEQFF. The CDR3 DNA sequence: TGTGCCAGCCCTAGCGGGGGGGCCCACAATGAGCAGTTCTTC.

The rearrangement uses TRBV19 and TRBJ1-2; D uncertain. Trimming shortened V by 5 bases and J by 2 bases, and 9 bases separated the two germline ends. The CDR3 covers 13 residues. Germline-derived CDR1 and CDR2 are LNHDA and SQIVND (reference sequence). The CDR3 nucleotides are TGTGCCAGTAGTCCGGAGTCAAACTATGGCTACACCTTC. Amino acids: CASSPESNYGYTF.

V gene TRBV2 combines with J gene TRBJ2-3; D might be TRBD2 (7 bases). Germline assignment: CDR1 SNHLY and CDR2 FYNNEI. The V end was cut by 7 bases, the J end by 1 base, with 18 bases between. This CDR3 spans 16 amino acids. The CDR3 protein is CASIRTGGRGTDTQYF. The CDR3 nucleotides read TGTGCCAGCATTCGAACCGGGGGGCGCGGCACAGATACGCAGTATTTT.

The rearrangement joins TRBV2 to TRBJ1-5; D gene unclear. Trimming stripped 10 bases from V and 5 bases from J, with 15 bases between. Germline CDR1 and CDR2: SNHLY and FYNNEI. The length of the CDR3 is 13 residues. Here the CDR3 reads CATAQFTYQPQHF. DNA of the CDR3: TGTGCCACCGCACAGTTTACGTATCAGCCCCAGCATTTT.

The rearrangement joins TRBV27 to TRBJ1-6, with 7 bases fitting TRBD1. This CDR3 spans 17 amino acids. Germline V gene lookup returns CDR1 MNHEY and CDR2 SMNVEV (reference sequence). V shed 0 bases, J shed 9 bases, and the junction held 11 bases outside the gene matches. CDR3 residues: CASSLSYMRGGSSPLHF. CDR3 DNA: TGTGCCAGCAGTTTATCATATATGAGAGGGGGCAGTTCACCCCTCCACTTT.

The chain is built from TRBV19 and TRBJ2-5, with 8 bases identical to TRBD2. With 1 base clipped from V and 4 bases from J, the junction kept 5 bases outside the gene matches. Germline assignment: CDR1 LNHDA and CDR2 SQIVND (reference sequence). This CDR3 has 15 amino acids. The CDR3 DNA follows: TGTGCCAGTAGTATAGTCGGAGCGGGGGCAGAGACCCAGTACTTC. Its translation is CASSIVGAGAETQYF. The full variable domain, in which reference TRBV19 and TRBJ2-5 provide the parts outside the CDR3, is DGGITQSPKYLFRKEGQNVTLSCEQNLNHDAMYWYRQDPGQGLRLIYYSQIVNDFQKGDIAEGYSVSREKKESFPLTVTSAQKNPTAFYLCASSIVGAGAETQYFGPGTRLLVL.